The entry below describes one T cell receptor (beta chain). Its antigen is not known. A sample-barcoded 5' primer and a J-beta primer mix were used in a second PCR of roughly 7 to 11 cycles. TCRdb redid the calling of the 5' RACE reads with MiXCR, one entry per CDR3 protein. The table has about 1,400,000 distinct CDR3 sequences, 42% seen once; the top ten hold around 8%. The CDR3 has 14 amino acids. The ends were cut back, 4 bases at V and 7 bases at J, with 18 bases in the middle. The germline CDR1 and CDR2 sequences are SGHRS and YFSETQ. The data stem from a study of blood T cells in healthy people across ages. Study observations and caveats: Across samples, TCR beta diversity tracked strongly with naive T cell percentage.

The sequence came from a woman between 18 and 30 years old in good health. Specimen: blood. The V gene is TRBV5-1, the J gene TRBJ2-7, with unresolved D. CDR3 nucleotides: TGCGCCAGCAGCCCCAGTGTGGGATCCAATGAGCAGTACTTC. This codes for CASSPSVGSNEQYF.